The source of this T cell receptor beta chain is a study of T cells in Graves' hyperthyroidism and ophthalmopathy. V shed 2 bases and J 5 bases; nucleotides not matched to a gene: 12. The germline gives CDR1 SGHVS, CDR2 FNYEAQ. This CDR3 comprises 18 residues. Amplification of TCR beta CDR3 regions was performed using RNA transcripts as template. The TCR CDR3 was amplified in a first-round RT-PCR using the HTBI primer set. TCRdb ran MiXCR on the multiplex PCR reads and lists one entry per CDR3 protein. This sample carries hundreds of thousands of distinct CDR3 sequences, roughly a sixth of them seen once, and the ten largest clones take roughly a sixth. In this sample, this clonotype turned up many times.

Source material: blood. The receptor comes from a woman in her forties or fifties with Graves' hyperthyroidism that later progressed to Graves' ophthalmopathy. The chain uses TRBV7-6 and TRBJ2-5; 12 positions agree with TRBD2. In DNA form, the CDR3 reads TGTGCCAGCAGCTTACCAGCGGCTAGCGGGGGGGTTCGGGAGACCCAGTACTTC. Its protein is CASSLPAASGGVRETQYF.